This T cell receptor beta chain was obtained from a study of blood T cell repertoires in COVID-19. Whole-study context: Collection of acute and convalescent COVID-19 samples took place in the United States, Italy and Spain.

Sequencing was performed with immunoSEQ multiplex PCR; in TCRdb, only in-frame clones are kept and a portion is missing. This table holds some 70,000 clones, roughly 88% found once. V gave up 6 bases and J gave up 2 bases, with 26 bases separating them. The germline CDR1 and CDR2 sequences are LNHDA and SQIVND (reference sequence). CDR3 length equals 19 residues. The rearrangement joins TRBV19 to TRBJ2-1, with D unresolved. Specimen: peripheral blood. The TCR comes from a man younger than 45 with acute or convalescent COVID-19. The CDR3 DNA reads as TGTGCCAGTAGCCCTAACCCCTGGGCTGCCAACCCTACCTACAATGAGCAGTTCTTC. Its protein is CASSPNPWAANPTYNEQFF.